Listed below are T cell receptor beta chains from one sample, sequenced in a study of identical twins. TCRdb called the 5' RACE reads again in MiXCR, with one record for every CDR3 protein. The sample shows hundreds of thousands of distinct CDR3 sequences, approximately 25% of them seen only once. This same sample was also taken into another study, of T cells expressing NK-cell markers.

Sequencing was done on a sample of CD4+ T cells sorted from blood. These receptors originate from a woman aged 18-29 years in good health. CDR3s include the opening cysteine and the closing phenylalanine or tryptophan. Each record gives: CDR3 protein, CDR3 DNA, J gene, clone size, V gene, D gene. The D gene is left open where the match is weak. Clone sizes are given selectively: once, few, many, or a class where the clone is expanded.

CDR3: CASSLWDGQETQYF
DNA: TGCGCCAGCAGCCTATGGGACGGCCAAGAGACCCAGTACTTC
J: TRBJ2-5
size: few
V: TRBV5-1
D: -

CDR3: CSARNPRRNEQFF
DNA: TGCAGTGCTAGAAATCCCCGCAGGAATGAGCAGTTCTTC
J: TRBJ2-1
size: few
V: TRBV20-1
D: -

CDR3: CATQGHDINEQFF
DNA: TGTGCCACCCAGGGGCACGACATCAATGAGCAGTTCTTC
J: TRBJ2-1
size: -
V: TRBV24-1
D: -

CDR3: CASSPRGREKTQYF
DNA: TGTGCCAGCAGTCCTCGGGGTAGAGAGAAGACCCAGTACTTC
J: TRBJ2-5
size: few
V: TRBV12-3/TRBV12-4
D: -

CDR3: CAISGQVGNTEAFF
DNA: TGTGCCATCAGTGGACAGGTCGGGAACACTGAAGCTTTCTTT
J: TRBJ1-1
size: many
V: TRBV10-3
D: -

CDR3: CASSQGPINEQFF
DNA: TGTGCCAGCAGCCAAGGGCCTATAAATGAGCAGTTCTTC
J: TRBJ2-1
size: -
V: TRBV3-1
D: -

CDR3: CAIKGGAETQYF
DNA: TGTGCCATCAAGGGAGGGGCAGAGACCCAGTACTTC
J: TRBJ2-5
size: -
V: TRBV10-3
D: TRBD2

CDR3: CSTSGPRGPYEQYF
DNA: TGCAGTACCTCGGGTCCGCGGGGCCCCTACGAGCAGTACTTC
J: TRBJ2-7
size: few
V: TRBV20-1
D: -

CDR3: CASSSDTGRVGQYF
DNA: TGCGCCAGCAGCTCAGACACGGGAAGGGTCGGGCAGTACTTC
J: TRBJ2-7
size: many
V: TRBV5-1
D: -

CDR3: CASRRASGANVLTF
DNA: TGTGCCAGCAGGAGGGCCTCTGGGGCCAACGTCCTGACTTTC
J: TRBJ2-6
size: -
V: TRBV6-2/TRBV6-3
D: -

CDR3: CASSPGGQGKVSEQYF
DNA: TGTGCCAGCAGTCCCGGCGGACAGGGGAAAGTTAGCGAGCAGTACTTC
J: TRBJ2-7
size: -
V: TRBV27
D: TRBD1

CDR3: CSAAGGTGRGEKLFF
DNA: TGCAGTGCTGCGGGAGGGACAGGGAGAGGTGAAAAACTGTTTTTT
J: TRBJ1-4
size: -
V: TRBV20-1
D: TRBD1

CDR3: CASKTSGGAGPYNEQFF
DNA: TGTGCCAGCAAAACTAGCGGGGGGGCCGGTCCCTACAATGAGCAGTTCTTC
J: TRBJ2-1
size: few
V: TRBV12-3/TRBV12-4
D: TRBD2

CDR3: CASSGQLLNTEAFF
DNA: TGTGCCAGCAGTGGACAGCTTCTGAACACTGAAGCTTTCTTT
J: TRBJ1-1
size: -
V: TRBV12-3/TRBV12-4
D: -

CDR3: CASSYVRGSPPDEQFF
DNA: TGTGCCAGCAGTTACGTTCGCGGGAGCCCCCCGGATGAGCAGTTCTTC
J: TRBJ2-1
size: -
V: TRBV6-2/TRBV6-3
D: TRBD2

CDR3: CASSLMAGGAKNIQYF
DNA: TGTGCCAGCAGCTTAATGGCGGGAGGCGCCAAAAACATTCAGTACTTC
J: TRBJ2-4
size: -
V: TRBV7-2
D: TRBD2

CDR3: CASSLSAQRDDSYEQYF
DNA: TGTGCCAGCAGCTTATCGGCCCAGCGGGACGACTCCTACGAGCAGTACTTC
J: TRBJ2-7
size: -
V: TRBV7-2
D: TRBD2

CDR3: CASSRRSSFSYNEQFF
DNA: TGTGCCAGCAGCCGAAGGTCTAGCTTCTCCTACAATGAGCAGTTCTTC
J: TRBJ2-1
size: few
V: TRBV3-1
D: -

CDR3: CASRDRGRNEQFF
DNA: TGCGCCAGCCGGGACAGGGGGCGGAATGAGCAGTTCTTC
J: TRBJ2-1
size: -
V: TRBV4-1
D: TRBD1

CDR3: CASSPPGTRGANEQYF
DNA: TGTGCCAGCAGCCCACCCGGGACTAGGGGCGCCAACGAGCAGTACTTC
J: TRBJ2-7
size: many
V: TRBV7-2
D: TRBD2

CDR3: CSAPSGEETQYF
DNA: TGCAGTGCTCCCAGCGGAGAAGAGACCCAGTACTTC
J: TRBJ2-5
size: few
V: TRBV20-1
D: -

CDR3: CASSLGGRGSDTQYF
DNA: TGCGCCAGCAGCTTGGGCGGTAGGGGTTCAGATACGCAGTATTTT
J: TRBJ2-3
size: few
V: TRBV5-1
D: -

CDR3: CASSFGPQPQHF
DNA: TGTGCCAGCAGCTTTGGGCCTCAGCCCCAGCATTTT
J: TRBJ1-5
size: -
V: TRBV7-2
D: -

CDR3: CSVESGGGYGYTF
DNA: TGCAGCGTTGAATCCGGGGGAGGGTATGGCTACACCTTC
J: TRBJ1-2
size: -
V: TRBV29-1
D: -

CDR3: CASSQNVGFTEAFF
DNA: TGCGCCAGCAGCCAAAATGTGGGGTTCACTGAAGCTTTCTTT
J: TRBJ1-1
size: -
V: TRBV4-3
D: -

CDR3: CASSYSGGEETQYF
DNA: TGTGCCAGCAGTTACTCGGGAGGGGAAGAGACCCAGTACTTC
J: TRBJ2-5
size: -
V: TRBV6-5
D: TRBD2

CDR3: CASSLEQGGGPQHF
DNA: TGCGCCAGCAGCTTGGAACAGGGAGGAGGGCCCCAGCATTTT
J: TRBJ1-5
size: -
V: TRBV5-1
D: -

CDR3: CASSPDLGASNYGYTF
DNA: TGTGCCAGCAGCCCAGACCTGGGAGCCTCTAACTATGGCTACACCTTC
J: TRBJ1-2
size: -
V: TRBV2
D: -

CDR3: CASSFASEYNEQFF
DNA: TGCGCCAGCAGCTTCGCTAGCGAGTACAATGAGCAGTTCTTC
J: TRBJ2-1
size: -
V: TRBV5-1
D: -

CDR3: CASSQAAGSLEQYF
DNA: TGTGCCAGCAGCCAAGCGGCAGGGTCCCTCGAGCAGTACTTC
J: TRBJ2-7
size: -
V: TRBV3-1
D: -

CDR3: CSARDPSGRGYEQYF
DNA: TGCAGTGCTAGAGATCCTAGCGGGAGAGGTTACGAGCAGTACTTC
J: TRBJ2-7
size: -
V: TRBV20-1
D: TRBD2

CDR3: CASSGQGNNQPQHF
DNA: TGTGCCAGCAGTGGACAGGGGAACAATCAGCCCCAGCATTTT
J: TRBJ1-5
size: -
V: TRBV7-2
D: TRBD1

CDR3: CASSRGGGFNTGELFF
DNA: TGTGCCAGCAGCAGGGGAGGAGGTTTCAACACCGGGGAGCTGTTTTTT
J: TRBJ2-2
size: few
V: TRBV7-9
D: -

CDR3: CASSYSGQGGPEAFF
DNA: TGTGCCAGCAGTTACTCTGGACAGGGAGGCCCTGAAGCTTTCTTT
J: TRBJ1-1
size: -
V: TRBV6-5
D: TRBD1

CDR3: CSVYSGGGYEQYF
DNA: TGCAGCGTCTACAGCGGAGGAGGGTACGAGCAGTACTTC
J: TRBJ2-7
size: few
V: TRBV29-1
D: -

CDR3: CASSLSSGGAYNEQFF
DNA: TGCGCCAGCAGCTTGTCTAGCGGGGGGGCGTACAATGAGCAGTTCTTC
J: TRBJ2-1
size: -
V: TRBV5-1
D: TRBD2

CDR3: CASSLTEEQFF
DNA: TGTGCCAGCAGCTTAACGGAAGAGCAGTTCTTC
J: TRBJ2-1
size: -
V: TRBV11-2
D: -

CDR3: CASSLLAGGSGDTQYF
DNA: TGTGCCAGCAGCCTACTAGCGGGAGGGTCGGGGGATACGCAGTATTTT
J: TRBJ2-3
size: medium-sized
V: TRBV7-2
D: TRBD2

CDR3: CASSLAVLNTEAFF
DNA: TGTGCCAGCAGTTTAGCAGTGCTGAACACTGAAGCTTTCTTT
J: TRBJ1-1
size: -
V: TRBV12-3/TRBV12-4
D: -

CDR3: CASSFRSPAVGRSEQFF
DNA: TGTGCCAGCAGTTTTCGTAGCCCGGCAGTGGGTCGTAGTGAGCAGTTCTTC
J: TRBJ2-1
size: -
V: TRBV27
D: -

CDR3: CASRPGQLRNSPLHF
DNA: TGTGCCAGCAGACCCGGACAGTTGCGAAATTCACCCCTCCACTTT
J: TRBJ1-6
size: -
V: TRBV6-1
D: -

CDR3: CASSLVWNEQFF
DNA: TGCGCCAGCAGCTTGGTATGGAATGAGCAGTTCTTC
J: TRBJ2-1
size: few
V: TRBV5-1
D: -

CDR3: CATSDRDLNEQFF
DNA: TGTGCCACCAGTGATCGGGACCTCAATGAGCAGTTCTTC
J: TRBJ2-1
size: few
V: TRBV24-1
D: -

CDR3: CAIKSVAGSPTLRGNTEAFF
DNA: TGTGCCATCAAATCCGTCGCAGGGAGTCCCACTCTCCGAGGTAACACTGAAGCTTTCTTT
J: TRBJ1-1
size: few
V: TRBV6-2/TRBV6-3
D: -

CDR3: CSTGEGNEQFF
DNA: TGCAGCACAGGGGAGGGGAATGAGCAGTTCTTC
J: TRBJ2-1
size: -
V: TRBV20-1
D: -

CDR3: CSGNRGHEQYF
DNA: TGCAGCGGTAACAGGGGCCACGAGCAGTACTTC
J: TRBJ2-7
size: few
V: TRBV29-1
D: TRBD1

CDR3: CASSLYASGDQETQYF
DNA: TGTGCCAGCAGTTTATACGCTAGCGGGGACCAAGAGACCCAGTACTTC
J: TRBJ2-5
size: -
V: TRBV12-3/TRBV12-4
D: TRBD2

CDR3: CASRGDRPYNEQFF
DNA: TGTGCCAGCAGGGGGGACAGACCTTACAATGAGCAGTTCTTC
J: TRBJ2-1
size: -
V: TRBV12-3/TRBV12-4
D: TRBD1

CDR3: CASSYLQGQWDEKLFF
DNA: TGTGCCAGCAGTTACCTACAGGGTCAGTGGGATGAAAAACTGTTTTTT
J: TRBJ1-4
size: few
V: TRBV6-5
D: -

CDR3: CASSSRESGEQYF
DNA: TGTGCCAGCAGTTCAAGGGAATCGGGCGAGCAGTACTTC
J: TRBJ2-7
size: -
V: TRBV12-3/TRBV12-4
D: -

CDR3: CASSMVGYNNSPLHF
DNA: TGTGCCAGTAGTATGGTGGGTTACAATAATTCACCCCTCCACTTT
J: TRBJ1-6
size: many
V: TRBV19
D: -

CDR3: CASARGRGFRETQYF
DNA: TGTGCCAGCGCCCGGGGTCGGGGATTTCGAGAGACCCAGTACTTC
J: TRBJ2-5
size: -
V: TRBV6-1
D: -

CDR3: CASSYSTNGGIGYF
DNA: TGTGCCAGCAGTTACTCGACTAACGGAGGAATAGGGTACTTC
J: TRBJ2-4
size: -
V: TRBV6-2/TRBV6-3
D: -

CDR3: CASRPSGGRETQYF
DNA: TGTGCCAGCAGACCGTCGGGGGGACGGGAGACCCAGTACTTC
J: TRBJ2-5
size: -
V: TRBV7-2
D: TRBD2

CDR3: CASSWDRTGYTF
DNA: TGCGCCAGCAGTTGGGACAGGACCGGCTACACCTTC
J: TRBJ1-2
size: -
V: TRBV5-1
D: TRBD1

CDR3: CSAMNRGLAGEKLFF
DNA: TGCAGCGCTATGAACAGGGGGCTGGCTGGGGAAAAACTGTTTTTT
J: TRBJ1-4
size: -
V: TRBV29-1
D: TRBD1

CDR3: CASRQMGNQFF
DNA: TGTGCCAGCAGACAAATGGGTAACCAGTTCTTC
J: TRBJ2-1
size: few
V: TRBV12-3/TRBV12-4
D: -

CDR3: CASSPPWGSSYEQYF
DNA: TGTGCCAGCAGCCCACCCTGGGGGAGCTCCTACGAGCAGTACTTC
J: TRBJ2-7
size: few
V: TRBV7-9
D: -

CDR3: CASSITGLNTEAFF
DNA: TGTGCCAGCAGCATTACAGGACTGAACACTGAAGCTTTCTTT
J: TRBJ1-1
size: many
V: TRBV12-3/TRBV12-4
D: -